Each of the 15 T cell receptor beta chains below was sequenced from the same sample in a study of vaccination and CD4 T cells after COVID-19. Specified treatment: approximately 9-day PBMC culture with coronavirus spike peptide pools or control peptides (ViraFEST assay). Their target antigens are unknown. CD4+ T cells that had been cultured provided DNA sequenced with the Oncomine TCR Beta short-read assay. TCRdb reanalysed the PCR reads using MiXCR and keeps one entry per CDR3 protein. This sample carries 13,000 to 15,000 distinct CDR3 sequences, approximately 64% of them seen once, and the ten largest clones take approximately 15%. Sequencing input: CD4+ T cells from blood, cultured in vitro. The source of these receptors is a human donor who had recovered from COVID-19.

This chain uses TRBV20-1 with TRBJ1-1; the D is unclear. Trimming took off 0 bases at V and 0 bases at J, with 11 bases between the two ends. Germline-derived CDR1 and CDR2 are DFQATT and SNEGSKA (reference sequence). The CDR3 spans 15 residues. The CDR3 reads CSARDSRILNTEAFF. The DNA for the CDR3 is TGCAGTGCTAGAGACAGCAGGATTTTGAACACTGAAGCTTTCTTT.

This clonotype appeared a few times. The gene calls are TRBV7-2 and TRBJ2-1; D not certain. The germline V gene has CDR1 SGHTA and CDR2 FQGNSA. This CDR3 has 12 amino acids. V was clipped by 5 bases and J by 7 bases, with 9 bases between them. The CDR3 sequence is CASSPDLNEQFF. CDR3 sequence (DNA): TGTGCCAGCAGCCCAGACTTAAATGAGCAGTTCTTC.

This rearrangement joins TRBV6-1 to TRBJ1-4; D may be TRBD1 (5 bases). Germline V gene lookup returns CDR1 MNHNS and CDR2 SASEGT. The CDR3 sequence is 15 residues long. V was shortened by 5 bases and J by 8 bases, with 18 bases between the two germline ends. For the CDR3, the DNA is TGTGCCAGCAGTCCCAGGGCGGGGGGATACGAAAAACTGTTTTTT. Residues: CASSPRAGGYEKLFF.

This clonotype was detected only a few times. CDR3: CASSDGQDTQYF. In DNA, the CDR3 is TGTGCCAGCAGTGATGGGCAAGATACGCAGTATTTT. V usage is TRBV6-1 and J usage is TRBJ2-3; D not resolved. V gave up 3 bases and J gave up 5 bases, with 6 bases separating them. The germline V gene encodes CDR1 MNHNS and CDR2 SASEGT. There are 12 residues in the CDR3.

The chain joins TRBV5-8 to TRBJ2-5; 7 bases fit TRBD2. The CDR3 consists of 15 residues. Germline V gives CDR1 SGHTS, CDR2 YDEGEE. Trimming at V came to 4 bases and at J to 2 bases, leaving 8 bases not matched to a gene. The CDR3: CASSRRPGLQETQYF. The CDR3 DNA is TGTGCCAGCAGCAGGAGACCGGGACTACAAGAGACCCAGTACTTC.

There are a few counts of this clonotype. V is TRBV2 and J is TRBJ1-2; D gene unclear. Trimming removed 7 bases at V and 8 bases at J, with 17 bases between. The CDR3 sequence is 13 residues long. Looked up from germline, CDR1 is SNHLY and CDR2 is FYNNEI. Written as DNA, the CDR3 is TGTGCCAGCATAGATCCAGCCAAATGGGGCTACACCTTC. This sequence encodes CASIDPAKWGYTF.

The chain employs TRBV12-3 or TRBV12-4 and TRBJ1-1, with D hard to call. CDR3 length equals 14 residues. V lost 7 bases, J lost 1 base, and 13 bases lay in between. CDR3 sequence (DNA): TGTGCCAGCACAAGGCCAGGAGGGAACACTGAAGCTTTCTTT. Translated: CASTRPGGNTEAFF.

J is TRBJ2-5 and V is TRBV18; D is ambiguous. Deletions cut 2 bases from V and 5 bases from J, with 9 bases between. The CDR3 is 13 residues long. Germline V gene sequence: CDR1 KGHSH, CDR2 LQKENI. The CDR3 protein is CASSPGSRETQYF. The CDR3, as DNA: TGTGCCAGCTCACCAGGGTCGCGGGAGACCCAGTACTTC. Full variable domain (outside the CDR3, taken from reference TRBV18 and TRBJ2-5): NAGVMQNPRHLVRRRGQEARLRCSPMKGHSHVYWYRQLPEEGLKFMVYLQKENIIDESGMPKERFSAEFPKEGPSILRIQQVVRGDSAAYFCASSPGSRETQYFGPGTRLLVL.

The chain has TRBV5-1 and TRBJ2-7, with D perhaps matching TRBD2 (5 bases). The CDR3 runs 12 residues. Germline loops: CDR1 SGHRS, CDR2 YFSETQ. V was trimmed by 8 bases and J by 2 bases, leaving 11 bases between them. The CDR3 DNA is TGCGCCAGGAGAGGGCCCCCCTACGAGCAGTACTTC. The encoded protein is CARRGPPYEQYF.

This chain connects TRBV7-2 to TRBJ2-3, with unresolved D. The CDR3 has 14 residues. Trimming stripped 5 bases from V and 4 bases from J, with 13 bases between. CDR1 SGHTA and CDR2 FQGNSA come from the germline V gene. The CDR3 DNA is TGTGCCAGCAGCCCGATGGTAGGCCCAGATACGCAGTATTTT. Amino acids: CASSPMVGPDTQYF. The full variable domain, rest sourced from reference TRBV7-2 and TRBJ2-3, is GAGVSQSPSNKVTEKGKDVELRCDPISGHTALYWYRQSLGQGLEFLIYFQGNSAPDKSGLPSDRFSAERTGGSVSTLTIQRTQQEDSAVYLCASSPMVGPDTQYFGPGTRLTVL.

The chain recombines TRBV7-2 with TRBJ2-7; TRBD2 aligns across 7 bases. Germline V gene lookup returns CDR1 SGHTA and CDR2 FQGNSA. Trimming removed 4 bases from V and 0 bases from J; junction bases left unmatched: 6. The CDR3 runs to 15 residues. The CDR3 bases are TGTGCCAGCAGCTCCGGACTAGGCCTCTCCTACGAGCAGTACTTC. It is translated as CASSSGLGLSYEQYF.

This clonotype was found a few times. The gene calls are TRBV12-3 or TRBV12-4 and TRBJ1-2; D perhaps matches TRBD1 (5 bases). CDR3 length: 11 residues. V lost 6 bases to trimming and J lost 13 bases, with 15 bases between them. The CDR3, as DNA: TGTGCCAGCAGCTCCGGGACGTGGCTCACCTTC. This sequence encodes CASSSGTWLTF.

In DNA, the CDR3 is TGCGCCAGCAGCTCCGGACGGGACAGCAATCAGCCCCAGCATTTT. Protein sequence: CASSSGRDSNQPQHF. The chain recombines TRBV4-1 with TRBJ1-5, with a possible D match to TRBD1 (5 bases). V was pared by 5 bases and J by 1 base, with 12 bases between. CDR3 length equals 15 residues. The germline V gene encodes CDR1 MGHRA and CDR2 YSYEKL.

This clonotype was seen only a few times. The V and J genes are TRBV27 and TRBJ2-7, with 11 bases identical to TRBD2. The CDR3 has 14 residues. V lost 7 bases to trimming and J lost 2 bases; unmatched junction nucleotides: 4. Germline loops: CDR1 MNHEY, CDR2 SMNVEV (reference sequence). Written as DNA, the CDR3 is TGTGCCAGCAAAGGACTAGCGGGCCCCTACGAGCAGTACTTC. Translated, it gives CASKGLAGPYEQYF.

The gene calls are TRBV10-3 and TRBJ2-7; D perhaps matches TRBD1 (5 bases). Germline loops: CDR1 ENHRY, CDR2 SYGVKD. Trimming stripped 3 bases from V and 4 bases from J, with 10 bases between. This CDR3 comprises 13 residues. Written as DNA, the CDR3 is TGTGCCATCAGTGACGACAGAAGATACGAGCAGTACTTC. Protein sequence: CAISDDRRYEQYF.